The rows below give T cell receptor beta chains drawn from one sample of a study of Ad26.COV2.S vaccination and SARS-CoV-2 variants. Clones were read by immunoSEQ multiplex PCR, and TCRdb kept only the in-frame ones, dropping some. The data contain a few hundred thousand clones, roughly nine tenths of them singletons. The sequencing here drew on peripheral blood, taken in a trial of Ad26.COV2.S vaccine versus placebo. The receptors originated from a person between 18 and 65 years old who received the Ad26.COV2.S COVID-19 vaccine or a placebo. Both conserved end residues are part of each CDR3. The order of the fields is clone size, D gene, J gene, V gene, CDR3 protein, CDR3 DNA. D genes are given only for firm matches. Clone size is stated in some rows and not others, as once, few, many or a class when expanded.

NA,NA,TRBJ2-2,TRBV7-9,CASSLYTPGELFF,TGTGCCAGCAGCTTATACACGCCCGGGGAGCTGTTTTTT
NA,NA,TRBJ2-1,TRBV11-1,CASSVGPLNEQFF,TGTGCCAGCAGCGTAGGACCTCTAAATGAGCAGTTCTTC
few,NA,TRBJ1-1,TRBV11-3,CASSLNAATEAFF,TGTGCCAGCAGCTTAAATGCAGCCACTGAAGCTTTCTTT
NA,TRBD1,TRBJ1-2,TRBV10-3,CAISESTGTYGYTF,TGTGCCATCAGTGAGTCGACAGGGACCTATGGCTACACCTTC
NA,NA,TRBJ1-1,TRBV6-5,CASSYSTYRGTEAFF,TGTGCCAGCAGTTACTCGACGTATAGGGGCACTGAAGCTTTCTTT
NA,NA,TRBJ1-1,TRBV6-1,CASSEGTTGSSEAFF,TGTGCCAGCAGTGAAGGGACAACAGGGTCCTCTGAAGCTTTCTTT
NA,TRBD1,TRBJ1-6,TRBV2,CATTGTGGSPLHF,TGTGCCACCACCGGGACAGGGGGATCACCCCTCCACTTT
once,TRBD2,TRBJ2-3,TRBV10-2,CASSRLFLRTSGTSTDTQYF,TGCGCCAGCAGCAGACTCTTCCTTAGGACTAGCGGAACTAGCACAGATACGCAGTATTTT
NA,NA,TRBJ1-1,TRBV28,CASSFPEVPSEAFF,TGTGCCAGCAGTTTCCCTGAAGTCCCGTCTGAAGCTTTCTTT
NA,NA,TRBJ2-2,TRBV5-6,CASSLVAGAGELFF,TGTGCCAGCAGCTTGGTGGCAGGGGCCGGGGAGCTGTTTTTT
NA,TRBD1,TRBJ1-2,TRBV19,CASSTKQGDSNYGYTF,TGTGCCAGTAGTACCAAACAGGGGGATTCTAACTATGGCTACACCTTC
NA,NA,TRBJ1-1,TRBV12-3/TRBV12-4,CASSRRANTEAFF,TGTGCCAGCAGTCGCAGGGCGAACACTGAAGCTTTCTTT
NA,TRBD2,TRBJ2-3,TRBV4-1,CASSALGRGGTDTQYF,TGCGCCAGCAGCGCCCTCGGGCGGGGGGGAACAGATACGCAGTATTTT
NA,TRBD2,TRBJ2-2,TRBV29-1,CSVETSLAGGVSKNTGELFF,TGCAGCGTTGAAACCTCGCTAGCGGGAGGCGTGTCGAAGAACACCGGGGAGCTGTTTTTT
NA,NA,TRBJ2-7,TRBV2,CASRFYEQYF,TGTGCCAGCAGATTCTACGAGCAGTACTTC
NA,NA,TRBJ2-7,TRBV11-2,CASSCHGPMEQYF,TGTGCCAGCAGCTGTCACGGACCCATGGAGCAGTACTTC
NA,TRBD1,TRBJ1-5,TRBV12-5,CASGLVVGQVKEPQHF,TGTGCTAGTGGTTTGGTGGTGGGACAGGTTAAAGAACCCCAGCATTTT
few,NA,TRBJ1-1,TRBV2,CASSEDSDTEAFF,TGTGCCAGCAGCGAGGACAGCGACACTGAAGCTTTCTTT
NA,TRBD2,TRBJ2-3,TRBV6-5,CASSSPGGSTDTQYF,TGTGCCAGCAGTTCCCCGGGGGGGAGCACAGATACGCAGTATTTT
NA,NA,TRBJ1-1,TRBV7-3,CASSLKGFGTEAFF,TGTGCCAGCAGCTTAAAGGGGTTCGGCACTGAAGCTTTCTTT